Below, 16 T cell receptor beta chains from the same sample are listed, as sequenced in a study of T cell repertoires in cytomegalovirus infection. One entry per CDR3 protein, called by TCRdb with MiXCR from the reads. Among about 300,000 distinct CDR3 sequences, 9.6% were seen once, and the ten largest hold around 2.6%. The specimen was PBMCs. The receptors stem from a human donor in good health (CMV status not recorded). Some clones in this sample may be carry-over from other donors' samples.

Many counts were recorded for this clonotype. The CDR3 nucleotides are TGCGCCAGCAGCTTGGTCTCAGCCACAGATACGCAGTATTTT. Amino acids: CASSLVSATDTQYF. The chain employs TRBV5-1 and TRBJ2-3; D uncertain. The CDR3 has 14 residues. Trimming removed 0 bases at V and 2 bases at J, with 7 bases between. The germline V gene encodes CDR1 SGHRS and CDR2 YFSETQ.

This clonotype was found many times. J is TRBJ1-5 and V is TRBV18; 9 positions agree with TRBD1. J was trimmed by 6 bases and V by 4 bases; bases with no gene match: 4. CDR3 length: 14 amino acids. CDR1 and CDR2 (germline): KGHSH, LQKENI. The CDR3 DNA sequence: TGTGCCAGCTCACAGGGACAGGGTCCTCAGCCCCAGCATTTT. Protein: CASSQGQGPQPQHF.

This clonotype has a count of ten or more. The CDR3 bases are TGTGCCATCACCGAACAGCTTAACTATGGCTACACCTTC. Protein sequence: CAITEQLNYGYTF. The gene calls are TRBV10-3 and TRBJ1-2; the D is unclear. CDR1 and CDR2 (germline): ENHRY, SYGVKD. Trimming stripped 7 bases from V and 1 base from J, with 10 bases between. The CDR3 is made up of 13 amino acids.

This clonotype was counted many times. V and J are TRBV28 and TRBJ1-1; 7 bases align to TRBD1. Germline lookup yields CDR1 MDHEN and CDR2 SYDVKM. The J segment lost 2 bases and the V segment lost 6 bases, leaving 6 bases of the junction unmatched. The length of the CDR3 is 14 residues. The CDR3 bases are TGTGCCAGCAGGAGACAGGGAATAAACACTGAAGCTTTCTTT. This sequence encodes CASRRQGINTEAFF.

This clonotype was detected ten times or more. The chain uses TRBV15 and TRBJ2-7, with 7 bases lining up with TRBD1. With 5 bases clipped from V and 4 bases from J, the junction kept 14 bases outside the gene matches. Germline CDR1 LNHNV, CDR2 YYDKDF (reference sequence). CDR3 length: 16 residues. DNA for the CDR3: TGTGCCACCAGCGGAGGACAGGCATACAGGGGTTACGAGCAGTACTTC. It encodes CATSGGQAYRGYEQYF.

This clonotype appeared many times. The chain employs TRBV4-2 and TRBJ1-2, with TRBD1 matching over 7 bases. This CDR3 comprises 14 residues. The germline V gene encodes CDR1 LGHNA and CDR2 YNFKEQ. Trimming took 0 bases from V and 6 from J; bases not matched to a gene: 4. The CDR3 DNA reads TGTGCCAGCAGCCAAGATCGCACAGGGGATGGCTACACCTTC. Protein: CASSQDRTGDGYTF.

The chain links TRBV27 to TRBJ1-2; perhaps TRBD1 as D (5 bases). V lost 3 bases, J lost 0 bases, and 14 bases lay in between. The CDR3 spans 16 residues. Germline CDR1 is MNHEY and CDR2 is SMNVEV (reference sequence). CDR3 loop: CASSFTRGRSNYGYTF. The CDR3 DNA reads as TGTGCCAGCAGTTTCACCCGGGGCCGATCTAACTATGGCTACACCTTC.

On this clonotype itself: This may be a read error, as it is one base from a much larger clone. The CDR3 sequence: CAIRKREETQYF. CDR3 in DNA: TGTGCCATCAGGAAGAGGGAAGAGACCCAGTACTTC. The chain uses TRBV10-3 and TRBJ2-5; TRBD2 might be the D (5 bases). The V end lost 6 bases, the J end lost 3 bases, and 8 bases lay between the germline ends. There are 12 residues in the CDR3. The germline CDR1 and CDR2 sequences are ENHRY and SYGVKD.

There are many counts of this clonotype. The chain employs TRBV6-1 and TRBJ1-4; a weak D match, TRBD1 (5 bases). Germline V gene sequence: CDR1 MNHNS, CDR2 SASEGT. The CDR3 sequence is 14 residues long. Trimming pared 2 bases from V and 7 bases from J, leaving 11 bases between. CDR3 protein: CASSEYGRVEKLFF. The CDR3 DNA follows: TGTGCCAGCAGTGAATACGGCAGGGTTGAAAAACTGTTTTTT.

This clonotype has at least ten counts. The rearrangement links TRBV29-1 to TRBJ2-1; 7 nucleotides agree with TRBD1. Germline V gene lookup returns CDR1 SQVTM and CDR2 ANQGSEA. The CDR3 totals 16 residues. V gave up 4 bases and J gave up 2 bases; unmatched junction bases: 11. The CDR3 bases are TGCAGCGTTGCCAAGGGACAGACCCTCGCCTACAATGAGCAGTTCTTC. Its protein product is CSVAKGQTLAYNEQFF.

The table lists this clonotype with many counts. CDR3 coding DNA: TGTGCCAGCACTTTGGAAGGGAGACCTGGAAACACCATATATTTT. This codes for CASTLEGRPGNTIYF. V gene TRBV28 combines with J gene TRBJ1-3; no clear D gene. Germline V lookup: CDR1 MDHEN, CDR2 SYDVKM. The length of the CDR3 is 15 residues. The V end lost 7 bases, the J end lost 2 bases, and 15 bases lay between the germline ends.

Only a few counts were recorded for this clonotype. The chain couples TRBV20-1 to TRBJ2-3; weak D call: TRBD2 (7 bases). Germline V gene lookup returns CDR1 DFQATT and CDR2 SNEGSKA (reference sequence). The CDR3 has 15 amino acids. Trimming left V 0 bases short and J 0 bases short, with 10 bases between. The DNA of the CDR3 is TGCAGTGCTAGAGATGGGGGGGCTAGCACAGATACGCAGTATTTT. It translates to CSARDGGASTDTQYF.

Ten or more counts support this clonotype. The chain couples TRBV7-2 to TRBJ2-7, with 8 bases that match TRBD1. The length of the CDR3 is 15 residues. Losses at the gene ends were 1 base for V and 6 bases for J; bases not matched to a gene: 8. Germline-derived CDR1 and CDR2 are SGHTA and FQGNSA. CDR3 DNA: TGTGCCAGCAGCTTAGTAGCCAGGGGGCCTGGCGAGCAGTACTTC. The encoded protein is CASSLVARGPGEQYF.

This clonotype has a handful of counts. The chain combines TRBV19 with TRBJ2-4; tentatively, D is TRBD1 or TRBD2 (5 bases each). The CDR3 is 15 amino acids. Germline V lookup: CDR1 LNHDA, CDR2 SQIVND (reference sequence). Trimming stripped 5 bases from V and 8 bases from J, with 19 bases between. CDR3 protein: CASSGRDDHWDIQYF. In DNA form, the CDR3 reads TGTGCCAGTAGTGGACGGGACGACCATTGGGACATTCAGTACTTC.

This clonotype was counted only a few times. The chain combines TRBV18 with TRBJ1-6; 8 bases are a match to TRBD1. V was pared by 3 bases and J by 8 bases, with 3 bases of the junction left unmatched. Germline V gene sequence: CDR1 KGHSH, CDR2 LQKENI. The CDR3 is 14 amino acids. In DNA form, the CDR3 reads TGTGCCAGCTCACCCGAGACAGGGGATTCACCCCTCCACTTT. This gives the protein CASSPETGDSPLHF.

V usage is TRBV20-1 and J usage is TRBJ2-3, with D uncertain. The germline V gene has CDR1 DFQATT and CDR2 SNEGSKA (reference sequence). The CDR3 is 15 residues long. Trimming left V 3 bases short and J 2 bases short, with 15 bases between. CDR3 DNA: TGCAGTGCTAGTTCCCTGAGTACTACCACAGATACGCAGTATTTT. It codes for CSASSLSTTTDTQYF.